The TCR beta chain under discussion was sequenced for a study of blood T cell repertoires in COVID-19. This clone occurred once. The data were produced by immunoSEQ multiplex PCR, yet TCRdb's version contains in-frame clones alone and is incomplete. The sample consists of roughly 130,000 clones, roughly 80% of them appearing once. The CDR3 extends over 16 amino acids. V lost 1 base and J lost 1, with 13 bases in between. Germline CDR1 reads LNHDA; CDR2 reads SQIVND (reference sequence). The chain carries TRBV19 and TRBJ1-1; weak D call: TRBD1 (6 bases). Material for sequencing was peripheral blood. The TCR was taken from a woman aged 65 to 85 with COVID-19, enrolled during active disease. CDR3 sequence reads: CASSIGGQLGNTEAFF. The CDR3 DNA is TGTGCCAGTAGTATAGGGGGGCAACTGGGGAACACTGAAGCTTTCTTT.